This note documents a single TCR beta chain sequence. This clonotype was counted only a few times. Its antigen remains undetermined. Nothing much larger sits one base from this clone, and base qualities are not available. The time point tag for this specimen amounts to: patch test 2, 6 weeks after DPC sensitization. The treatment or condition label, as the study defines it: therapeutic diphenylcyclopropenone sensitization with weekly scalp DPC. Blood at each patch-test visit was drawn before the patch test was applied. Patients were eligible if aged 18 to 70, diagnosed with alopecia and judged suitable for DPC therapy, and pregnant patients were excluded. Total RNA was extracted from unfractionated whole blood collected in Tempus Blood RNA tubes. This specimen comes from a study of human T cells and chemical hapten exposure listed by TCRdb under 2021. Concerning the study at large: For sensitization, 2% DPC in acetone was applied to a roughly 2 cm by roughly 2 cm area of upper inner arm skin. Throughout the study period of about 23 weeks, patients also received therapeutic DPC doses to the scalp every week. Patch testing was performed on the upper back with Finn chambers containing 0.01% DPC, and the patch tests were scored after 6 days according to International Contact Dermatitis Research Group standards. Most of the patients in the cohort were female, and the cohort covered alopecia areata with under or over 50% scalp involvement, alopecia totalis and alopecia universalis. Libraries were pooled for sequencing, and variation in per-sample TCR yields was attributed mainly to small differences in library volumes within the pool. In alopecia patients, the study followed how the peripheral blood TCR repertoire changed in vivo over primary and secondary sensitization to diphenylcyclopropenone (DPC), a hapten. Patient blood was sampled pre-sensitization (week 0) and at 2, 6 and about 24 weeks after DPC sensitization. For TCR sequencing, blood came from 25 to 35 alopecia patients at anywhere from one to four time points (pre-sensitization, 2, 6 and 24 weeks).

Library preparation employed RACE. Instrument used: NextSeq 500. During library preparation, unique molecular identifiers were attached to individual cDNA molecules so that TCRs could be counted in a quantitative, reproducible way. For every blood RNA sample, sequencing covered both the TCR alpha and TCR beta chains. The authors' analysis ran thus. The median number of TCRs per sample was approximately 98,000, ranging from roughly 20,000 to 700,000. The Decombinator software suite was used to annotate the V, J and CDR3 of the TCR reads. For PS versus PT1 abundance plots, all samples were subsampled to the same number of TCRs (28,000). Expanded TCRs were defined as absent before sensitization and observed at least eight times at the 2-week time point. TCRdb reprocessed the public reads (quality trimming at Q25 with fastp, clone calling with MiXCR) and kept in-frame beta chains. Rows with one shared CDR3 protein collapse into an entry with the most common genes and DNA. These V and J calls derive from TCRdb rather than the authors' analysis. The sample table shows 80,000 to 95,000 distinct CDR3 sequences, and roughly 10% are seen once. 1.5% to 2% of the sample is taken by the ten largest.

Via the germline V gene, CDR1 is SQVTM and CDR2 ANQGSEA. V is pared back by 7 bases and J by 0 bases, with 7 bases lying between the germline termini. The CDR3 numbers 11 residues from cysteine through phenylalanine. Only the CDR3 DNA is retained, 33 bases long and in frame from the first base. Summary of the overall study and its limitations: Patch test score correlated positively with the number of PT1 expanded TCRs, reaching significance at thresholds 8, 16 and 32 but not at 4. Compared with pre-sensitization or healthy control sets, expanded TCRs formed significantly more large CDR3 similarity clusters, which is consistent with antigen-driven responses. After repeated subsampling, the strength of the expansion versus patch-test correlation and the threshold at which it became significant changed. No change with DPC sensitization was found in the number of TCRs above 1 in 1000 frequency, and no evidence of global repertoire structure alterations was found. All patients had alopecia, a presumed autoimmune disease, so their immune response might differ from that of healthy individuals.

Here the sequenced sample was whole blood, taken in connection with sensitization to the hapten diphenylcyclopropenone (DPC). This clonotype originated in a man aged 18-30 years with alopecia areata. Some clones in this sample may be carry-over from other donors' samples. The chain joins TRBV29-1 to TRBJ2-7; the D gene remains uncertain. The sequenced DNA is TGCAGCGCGGCAAACTCCTACGAGCAGTACTTC. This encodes CSAANSYEQYF.